This entry features one T cell receptor beta chain sequence. What it binds is not known. The PCR contained 60 Vbeta and 13 Jbeta primers. Method: immunoSEQ multiplex PCR; TCRdb's copy keeps in-frame clones and lacks some. The table has approximately 280,000 clones, roughly 88% seen once; the top ten hold 3.5% to 4%. V was clipped by 5 bases and J by 6 bases; unmatched bases: 21. The CDR3 has 19 amino acids. CDR1 and CDR2 (germline): LGHNA, YNFKEQ. This entry comes from a study of cytomegalovirus exposure and HLA in healthy donors. Points from the study as a whole: Only CMV serostatus was available as immune exposure information. The study recorded over 150 TCR beta chains that were cytomegalovirus-associated. In a later analysis, CMV-associated beta chains were mostly HLA-associated, it appeared.

Sequencing used PBMCs. The sequence derives from a man between 40 and 49 years old in good health and CMV-seropositive. This chain links TRBV4-2 with TRBJ1-4; TRBD1 matches at 7 bases. In nucleotides, the CDR3 is TGTGCCAGCAGCAAAAGGGGTACAGGGGATACGCGGAGTGATGAAAAACTGTTTTTT. It encodes CASSKRGTGDTRSDEKLFF.